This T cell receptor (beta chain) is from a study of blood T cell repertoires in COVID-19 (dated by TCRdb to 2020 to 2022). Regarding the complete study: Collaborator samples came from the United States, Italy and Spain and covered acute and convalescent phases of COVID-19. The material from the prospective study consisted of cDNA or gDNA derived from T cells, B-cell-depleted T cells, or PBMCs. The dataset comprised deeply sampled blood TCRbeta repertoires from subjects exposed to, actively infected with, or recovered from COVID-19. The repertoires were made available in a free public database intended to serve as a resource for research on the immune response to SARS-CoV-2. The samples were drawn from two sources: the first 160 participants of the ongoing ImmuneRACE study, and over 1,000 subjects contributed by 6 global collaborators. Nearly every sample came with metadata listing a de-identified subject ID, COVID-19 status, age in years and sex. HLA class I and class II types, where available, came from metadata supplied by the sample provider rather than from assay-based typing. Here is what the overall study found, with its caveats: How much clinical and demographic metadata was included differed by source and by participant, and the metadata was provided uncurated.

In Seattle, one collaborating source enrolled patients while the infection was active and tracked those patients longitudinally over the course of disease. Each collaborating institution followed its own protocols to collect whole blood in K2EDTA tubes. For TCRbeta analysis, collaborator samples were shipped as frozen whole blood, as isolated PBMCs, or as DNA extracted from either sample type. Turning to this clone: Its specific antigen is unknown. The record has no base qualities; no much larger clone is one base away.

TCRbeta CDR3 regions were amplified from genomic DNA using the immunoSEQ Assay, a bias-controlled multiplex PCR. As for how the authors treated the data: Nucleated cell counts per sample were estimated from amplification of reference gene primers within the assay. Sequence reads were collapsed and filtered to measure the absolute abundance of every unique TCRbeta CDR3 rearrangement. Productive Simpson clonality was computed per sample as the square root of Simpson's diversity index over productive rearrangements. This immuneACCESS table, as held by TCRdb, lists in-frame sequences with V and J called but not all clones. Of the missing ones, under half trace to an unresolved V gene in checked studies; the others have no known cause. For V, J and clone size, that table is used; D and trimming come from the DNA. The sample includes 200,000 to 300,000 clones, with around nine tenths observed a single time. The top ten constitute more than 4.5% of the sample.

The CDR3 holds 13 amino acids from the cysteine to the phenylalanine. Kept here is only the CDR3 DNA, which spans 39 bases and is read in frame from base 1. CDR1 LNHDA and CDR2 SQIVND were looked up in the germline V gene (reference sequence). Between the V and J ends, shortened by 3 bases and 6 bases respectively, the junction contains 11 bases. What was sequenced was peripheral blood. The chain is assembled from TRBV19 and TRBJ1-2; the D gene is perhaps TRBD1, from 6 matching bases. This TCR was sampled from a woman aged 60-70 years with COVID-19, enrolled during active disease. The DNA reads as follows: TGTGCCAGTAGTATTAACAGGGCTGATGGCTACACCTTC. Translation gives CASSINRADGYTF.